This T cell receptor (beta chain) originates from a study of cytomegalovirus exposure and HLA in healthy donors. Whole-study findings and limits: Most TCR sequences were rare, but some public TCRs occurred in many donors.

PCR involved 60 Vbeta and 13 Jbeta primers. TCRdb's copy holds only in-frame clones and misses some; the assay was immunoSEQ multiplex PCR. This repertoire shows about 130,000 clones, around three quarters found once; its top ten account for 2% to 2.5%. With regard to this clone: As yet, its antigen is unknown.

This receptor was obtained from a woman in her fifties or sixties in good health and CMV-seropositive. The sequencing sample was made of PBMCs.

The CDR3 coding sequence is TGTGCCAGTAGTATGAGGGGGCTGGGATATCAGCCCCAGCATTTT. Translation: CASSMRGLGYQPQHF. The rearrangement joins TRBV19 to TRBJ1-5; TRBD1 agrees at 7 bases. The V and J ends lost 3 bases and 5 bases, in that order; junction bases with no gene match: 7. The CDR3 totals 15 residues. Germline values: CDR1 LNHDA, CDR2 SQIVND (reference sequence).